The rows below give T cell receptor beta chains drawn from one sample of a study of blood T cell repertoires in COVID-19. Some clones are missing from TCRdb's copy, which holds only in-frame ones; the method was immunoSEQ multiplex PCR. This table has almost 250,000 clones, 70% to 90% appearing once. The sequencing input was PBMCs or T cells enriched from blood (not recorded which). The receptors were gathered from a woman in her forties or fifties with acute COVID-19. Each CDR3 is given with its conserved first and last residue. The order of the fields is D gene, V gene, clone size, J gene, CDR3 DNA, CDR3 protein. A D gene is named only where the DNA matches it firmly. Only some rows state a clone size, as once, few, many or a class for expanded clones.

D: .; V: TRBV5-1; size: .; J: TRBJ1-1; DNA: TGCGCCAGCAGCTTGAGGCCGGAGACCAAAACTGAAGCTTTCTTT; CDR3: CASSLRPETKTEAFF
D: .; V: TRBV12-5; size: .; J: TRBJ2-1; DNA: TGTGCTAGTGGTTTTCGACAGACTGCCTACAATGAGCAGTTCTTC; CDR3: CASGFRQTAYNEQFF
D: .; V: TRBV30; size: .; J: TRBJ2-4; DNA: TGTGCCTGGAGCCCACCCGAGGTAGCCAAAAACATTCAGTACTTC; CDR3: CAWSPPEVAKNIQYF
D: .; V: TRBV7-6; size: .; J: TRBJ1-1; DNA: TGTGCCAGCAGTATAAAGGCAGGGGACACTGAAGCTTTCTTT; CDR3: CASSIKAGDTEAFF
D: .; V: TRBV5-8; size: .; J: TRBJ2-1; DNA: TGTGCCAGCAGCCGCGAGGGGGTCTCCTACAATGAGCAGTTCTTC; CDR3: CASSREGVSYNEQFF
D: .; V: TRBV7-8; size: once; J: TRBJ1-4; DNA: TGTGCCAGCAGCTTTGACAGTTCTGGGGAAAAACTGTTTTTT; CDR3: CASSFDSSGEKLFF
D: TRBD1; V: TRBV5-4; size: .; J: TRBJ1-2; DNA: TGTGCCAGCACTACGTCAGGGGGTCTACGGGGCTACACCTTC; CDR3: CASTTSGGLRGYTF
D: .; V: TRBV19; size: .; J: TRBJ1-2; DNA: TGTGCCAGTAGTACCGGACAGAACGGCTATGGCTACACCTTC; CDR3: CASSTGQNGYGYTF
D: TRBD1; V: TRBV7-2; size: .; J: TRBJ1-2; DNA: TGTGCCAGCAGCTTATCAGGGGGTTCCTATGGCTACACCTTC; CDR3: CASSLSGGSYGYTF
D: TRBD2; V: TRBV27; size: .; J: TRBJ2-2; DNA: TGTGCCAGCAGTCTCCGGACTAGCGGGGGGGCCTGGGACACCGGGGAGCTGTTTTTT; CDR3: CASSLRTSGGAWDTGELFF
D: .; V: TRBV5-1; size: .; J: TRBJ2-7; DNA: TGCGCCAGCAGCTTGGGGACACCGCTGTACGAGCAGTACTTC; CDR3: CASSLGTPLYEQYF
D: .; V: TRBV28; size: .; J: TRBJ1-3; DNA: TGTGCCAGCAAACTGGGGGGTCCTGGAAACACCATATATTTT; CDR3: CASKLGGPGNTIYF
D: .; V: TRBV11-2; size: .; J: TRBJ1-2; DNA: TGTGCCAGCACCCCGACAGCTTACTATGGCTACACCTTC; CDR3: CASTPTAYYGYTF
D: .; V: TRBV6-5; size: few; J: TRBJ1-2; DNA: TGTGCCAGCAGTCTTACCATACAGGGCAACGGCTACACCTTC; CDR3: CASSLTIQGNGYTF
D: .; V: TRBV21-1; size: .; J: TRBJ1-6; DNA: TGTGCCAGCAGCAAAGCGCCCTCGGGTGGATTAGGTTCACCCCTCCACTTT; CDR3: CASSKAPSGGLGSPLHF
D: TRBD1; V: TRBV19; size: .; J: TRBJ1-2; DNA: TGTGCCAGTAGTTCCTCACAGGGGGCCCATGGCTACACCTTC; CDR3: CASSSSQGAHGYTF
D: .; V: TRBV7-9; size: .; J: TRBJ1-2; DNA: TGTGCCAGCAGCTTAGAATGGACAGCATATGGCTACACCTTC; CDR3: CASSLEWTAYGYTF
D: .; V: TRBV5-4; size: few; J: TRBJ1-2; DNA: TGTGCCAGCAGCTTGGGCCTCGACAGTGGGTCTTGGGGCTACACCTTC; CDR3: CASSLGLDSGSWGYTF
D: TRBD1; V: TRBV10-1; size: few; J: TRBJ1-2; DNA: TGCGCCAGCAGACCCCCGGGACAGGGTCCCCTTAACTATGGCTACACCTTC; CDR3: CASRPPGQGPLNYGYTF
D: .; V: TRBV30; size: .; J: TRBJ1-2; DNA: TGTGCCTGGACCCCCCCAGGGAGGGTTTTAGGCTACACCTTC; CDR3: CAWTPPGRVLGYTF
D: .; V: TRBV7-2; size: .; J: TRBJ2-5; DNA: TGTGCCAGCAGCTTCCAGACCCGGGGGGAGACCCAGTACTTC; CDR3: CASSFQTRGETQYF
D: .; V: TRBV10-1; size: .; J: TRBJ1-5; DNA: TGCGCCAGCAGTGAGGGGTCCGGAGATCAGCCCCAGCATTTT; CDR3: CASSEGSGDQPQHF
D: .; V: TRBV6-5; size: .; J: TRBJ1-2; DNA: TGTGCCAGCAGCGAGGGATACGGCAACTATGGCTACACCTTC; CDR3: CASSEGYGNYGYTF